A selection of T cell receptor beta chains follows, all from one sample in a study of shared clonotypes between healthy human individuals. Data came from immunoSEQ multiplex PCR; TCRdb stores just in-frame clones and leaves some out. This table has approximately 1,000,000 clones, 70% to 80% appearing once. Sequenced material: memory CD4+ T cells from PBMCs. These receptors came from a man aged 18 to 35 in good health. Some clones in this sample may be carry-over from other donors' samples. CDR3s include the opening cysteine and the closing phenylalanine or tryptophan.

V	J	CDR3
TRBV27	TRBJ2-3	CASSPRTGAGDTQYF
TRBV29-1	TRBJ1-2	CSVVVSAGYGYTF
TRBV6-1	TRBJ1-6	CASTELPRRNSPLHF
TRBV19	TRBJ1-5	CASRGQMHQPQHF
TRBV29-1	TRBJ2-3	CSVDRPSTDTQYF
TRBV28	TRBJ2-7	CASRSVGWEQYF
TRBV6-5	TRBJ2-5	CASSYSRGVWETQYF
TRBV5-4	TRBJ1-2	CASSQAVGYGYTF
TRBV15	TRBJ1-2	CATSRDRVGGYTF
TRBV28	TRBJ1-2	CASSDSGHNYGYTF
TRBV7-8	TRBJ1-2	CASSLEGANYGYTF
TRBV19	TRBJ2-5	CASSIGGTGYQETQYF
TRBV19	TRBJ1-1	CASSTAGRMNTEAFF
TRBV19	TRBJ1-1	CASNPGQGWWNTEAFF
TRBV29-1	TRBJ1-1	CSADGPGVTEAFF
TRBV11-1	TRBJ2-2	CASSHPFGRESNTGELFF
TRBV30	TRBJ2-5	CAWSAGAQETQYF
TRBV2	TRBJ1-1	CASKTQGPEAFF
TRBV4-2	TRBJ2-3	CASSRDSGTQYF
TRBV28	TRBJ1-2	CASSLAGTGGYTF
TRBV7-3	TRBJ2-1	CASSLALSSYNEQFF
TRBV28	TRBJ2-7	CASSYDRGNYEQYF
TRBV11-3	TRBJ2-3	CASSLRASYTQYF
TRBV18	TRBJ1-1	CASSGVTNTEAFF
TRBV27	TRBJ1-2	CASGSGWGGYTF